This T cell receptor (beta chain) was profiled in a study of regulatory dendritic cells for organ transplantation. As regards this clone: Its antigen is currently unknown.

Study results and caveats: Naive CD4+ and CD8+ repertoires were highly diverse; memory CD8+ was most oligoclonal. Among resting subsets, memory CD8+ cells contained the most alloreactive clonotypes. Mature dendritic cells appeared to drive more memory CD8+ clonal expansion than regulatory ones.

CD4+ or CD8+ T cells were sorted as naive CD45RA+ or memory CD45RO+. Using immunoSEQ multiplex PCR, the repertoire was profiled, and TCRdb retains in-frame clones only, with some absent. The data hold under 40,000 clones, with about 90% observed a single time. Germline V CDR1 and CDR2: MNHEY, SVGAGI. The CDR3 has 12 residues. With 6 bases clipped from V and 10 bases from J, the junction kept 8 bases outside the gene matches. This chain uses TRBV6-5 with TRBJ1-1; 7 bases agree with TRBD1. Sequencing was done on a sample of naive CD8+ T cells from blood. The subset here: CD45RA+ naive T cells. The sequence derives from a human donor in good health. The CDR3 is CASSGTGDRAFF. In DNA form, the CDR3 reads TGTGCCAGCAGCGGAACAGGGGATCGAGCTTTCTTT.